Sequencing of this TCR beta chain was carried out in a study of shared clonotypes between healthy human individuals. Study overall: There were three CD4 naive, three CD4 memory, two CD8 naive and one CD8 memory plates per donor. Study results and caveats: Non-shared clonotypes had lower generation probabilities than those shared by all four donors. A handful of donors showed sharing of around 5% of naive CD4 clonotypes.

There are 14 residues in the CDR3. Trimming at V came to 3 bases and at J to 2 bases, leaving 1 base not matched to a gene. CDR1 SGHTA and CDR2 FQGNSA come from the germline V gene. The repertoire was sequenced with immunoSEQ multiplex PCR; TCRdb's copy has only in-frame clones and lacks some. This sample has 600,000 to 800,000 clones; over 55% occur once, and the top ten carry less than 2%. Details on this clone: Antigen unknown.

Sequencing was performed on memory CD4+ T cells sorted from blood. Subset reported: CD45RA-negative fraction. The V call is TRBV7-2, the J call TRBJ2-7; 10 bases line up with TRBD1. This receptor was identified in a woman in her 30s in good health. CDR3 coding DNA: TGTGCCAGCAGCTTTGGGACAGGGGCCTACGAGCAGTACTTC. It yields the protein CASSFGTGAYEQYF.